This T cell receptor beta chain comes out of a study of cytomegalovirus exposure and HLA in healthy donors. This PCR relied on a set of 60 Vbeta primers and 13 Jbeta primers. TCRdb keeps only in-frame clones here, not all; method: immunoSEQ multiplex PCR. The sample yields about 95,000 clones, approximately 80% seen once. Healthy bone marrow donors made up the cohort. The CDR3 extends over 13 amino acids. Germline lookup yields CDR1 SNHLY and CDR2 FYNNEI. V dropped 6 bases and J dropped 5; count of bases not matched to a gene: 6. This TCR was sampled from a young man in good health and CMV-seropositive. This sequence joins TRBV2 and TRBJ2-5, with 7 bases that match TRBD1. Sequencing used PBMCs. This CDR3 is CASRLGTDETQYF. DNA for the CDR3: TGTGCCAGCAGGCTCGGGACAGACGAGACCCAGTACTTC.